This TCR beta chain was observed in a study of T cell repertoires in aging, cancer and after chemotherapy (dated by TCRdb to between 2018 and 2020). The study in broad terms: Donors spanned six age groups from 30 or younger to 70 or older, with at least three individuals per group. Healthy donor control TCR repertoires were recorded over several months to years and showed clear clonal overlap across re-sampling. The complete dataset included approximately 10 million TCR reads. To look at immunoaging and at how T cells reconstitute after chemotherapy, the study profiled TCR beta repertoires in peripheral blood from both healthy donors and cancer patients. Alongside approximately 95 healthy donors serving as a reference group, the cohort included roughly 220 cancer patients, of whom roughly 91 had hematological cancers and some 130 had solid cancers. Broad study findings and their caveats: Median generation probability increased over the chemotherapy interval in both cancer cohorts, suggesting repertoire reconstitution through rebound thymic output. Compared with age-matched healthy donors, untreated patients with hematological or solid cancers had significantly lower TCR diversity and higher clonality in blood. According to the authors, the repertoire data do not allow conclusions to be drawn about immunological memory after chemotherapy. In healthy donors, the drop in TCR diversity with age came mainly from a loss of richness, whereas in cancer patients a loss of evenness also played a part.

TCR beta rearrangements were amplified from genomic DNA extracted from peripheral blood rather than from sorted cells or RNA. On this clonotype itself: This clone's antigen is unknown. No per-base quality is available; no much larger clone lies one base away.

CDR1 and CDR2 are read off the germline V gene as KGHDR and SFDVKD. At the junction V is shortened by 8 bases and J by 2 bases, with 11 bases in between. Counted from cysteine to phenylalanine, this CDR3 has 14 amino acids. Of all the DNA, just the CDR3 is kept, 42 bases in frame from base 1. Using a mixed TRB-A/B primer pool, multiplex touch-down PCR amplified rearranged TRB sequences covering the V, D and J segments. Two consecutive PCR reactions with Phusion HS II polymerase added Illumina adapters and sample indices to the amplicons. Amplicons were gel-purified with the NucleoSpin Gel and PCR Clean-up kit, then checked with Qubit and an Agilent 2100 Bioanalyzer. Sequencing of the libraries was done on an Illumina MiSeq with paired-end, single-indexed 600-cycle runs. Under the source paper's analysis protocol: Processing of the TRB sequences was carried out with MiXCR versions 2.12 and 3.0.5. Each unique CDR3 nucleotide sequence counted as one clone, and only productive sequences with at least two reads were retained. The repertoire metrics were Shannon diversity, evenness, clonality (calculated as one minus evenness), and diversity profiles parameterized by alpha from 0 to 5. The IGoR algorithm was used to calculate generation probabilities for clones in the paired samples taken before and after chemotherapy. TCRdb itself trimmed the public reads at Q25 with fastp, ran MiXCR and retained productive beta chains. Under each unique CDR3 protein, matching rows form one entry showing the most common genes and DNA. In this record, the V and J calls reflect TCRdb's handling and not the investigators' own analysis. Recorded for this sample are about 4,900 distinct CDR3 sequences; 46% of them occurred a single time. The top ten clones comprise over 25% of the sample.

The sequencing sample was made of blood. The sequence was collected from a human donor in good health. This sequence uses TRBV24-1 and TRBJ2-2, with a tentative D call of TRBD1 or TRBD2, each matching 5 bases. The CDR3 here reads CATKPGPNTGELFF. The DNA sequence is TGTGCCACCAAGCCGGGACCAAACACCGGGGAGCTGTTTTTT.